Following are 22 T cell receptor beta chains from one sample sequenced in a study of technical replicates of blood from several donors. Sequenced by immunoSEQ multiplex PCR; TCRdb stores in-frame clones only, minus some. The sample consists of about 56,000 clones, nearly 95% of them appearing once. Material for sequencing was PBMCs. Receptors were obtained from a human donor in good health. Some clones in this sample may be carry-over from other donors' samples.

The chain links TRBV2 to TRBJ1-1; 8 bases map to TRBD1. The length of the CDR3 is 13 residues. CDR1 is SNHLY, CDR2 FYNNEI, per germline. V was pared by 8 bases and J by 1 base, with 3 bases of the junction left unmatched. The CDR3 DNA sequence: TGTGCCAGCGGTGGACAGGGGAACACTGAAGCTTTCTTT. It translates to CASGGQGNTEAFF.

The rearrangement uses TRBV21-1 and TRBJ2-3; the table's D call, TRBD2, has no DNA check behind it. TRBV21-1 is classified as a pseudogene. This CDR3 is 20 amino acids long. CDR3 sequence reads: CASSKEGLAGGLSSTDTQYF. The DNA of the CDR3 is TGTGCCAGCAGCAAAGAGGGACTAGCGGGAGGTTTATCTAGCACAGATACGCAGTATTTT.

The chain's CDR3 is CARSFHRLDRDPYQPQHF. DNA for the CDR3: TGTGCCAGAAGCTTCCACCGTTTAGACAGGGACCCTTATCAGCCCCAGCATTTT. The V and J genes are TRBV5-3 and TRBJ1-5, with 7 bases fitting TRBD1. Being an ORF, TRBV5-3 has a function that is uncertain. Trimming at V came to 2 bases and at J to 5 bases, leaving 16 bases not matched to a gene. CDR3 length: 18 residues.

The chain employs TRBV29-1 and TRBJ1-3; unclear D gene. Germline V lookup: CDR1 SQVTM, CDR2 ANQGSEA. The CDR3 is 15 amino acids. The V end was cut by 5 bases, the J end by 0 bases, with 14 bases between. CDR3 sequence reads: CSVIDLGSSGNTIYF. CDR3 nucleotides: TGCAGCGTTATCGATCTAGGGAGCTCTGGAAACACCATATATTTT.

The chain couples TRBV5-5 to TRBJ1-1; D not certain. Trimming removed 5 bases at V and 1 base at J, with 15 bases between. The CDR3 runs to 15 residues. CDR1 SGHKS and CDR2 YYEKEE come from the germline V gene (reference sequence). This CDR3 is CASSQRPGTNTEAFF. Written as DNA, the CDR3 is TGTGCCAGCAGTCAAAGACCAGGAACGAACACTGAAGCTTTCTTT.

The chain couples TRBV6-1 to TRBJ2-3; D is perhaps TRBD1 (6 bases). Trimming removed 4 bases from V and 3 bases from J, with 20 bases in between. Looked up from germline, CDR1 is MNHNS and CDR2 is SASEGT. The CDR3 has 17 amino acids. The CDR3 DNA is TGTGCCAGCAGTGGCCTGGGGTGGACAGTCGGGACAGATACGCAGTATTTT. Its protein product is CASSGLGWTVGTDTQYF.

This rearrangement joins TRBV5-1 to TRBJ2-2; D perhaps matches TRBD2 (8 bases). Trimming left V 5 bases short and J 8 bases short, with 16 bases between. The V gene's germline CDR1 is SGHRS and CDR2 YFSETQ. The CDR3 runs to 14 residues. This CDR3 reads CASRKIAGQGELFF. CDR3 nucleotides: TGCGCCAGCAGGAAGATAGCGGGACAGGGGGAGCTGTTTTTT.

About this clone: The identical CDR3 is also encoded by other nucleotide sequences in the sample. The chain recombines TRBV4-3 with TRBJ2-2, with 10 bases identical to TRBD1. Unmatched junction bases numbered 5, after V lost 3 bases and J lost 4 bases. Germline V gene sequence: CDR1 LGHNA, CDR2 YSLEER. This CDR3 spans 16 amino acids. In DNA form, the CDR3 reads TGCGCCAGCAGCCAGCCTAGGACAGGGGGCACCGGGGAGCTGTTTTTT. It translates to CASSQPRTGGTGELFF.

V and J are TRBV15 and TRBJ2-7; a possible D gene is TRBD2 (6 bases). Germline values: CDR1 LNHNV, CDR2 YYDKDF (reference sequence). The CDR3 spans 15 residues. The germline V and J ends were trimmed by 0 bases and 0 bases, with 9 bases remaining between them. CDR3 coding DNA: TGTGCCACCAGCAGAGATAGCGGATTCTCCTACGAGCAGTACTTC. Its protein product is CATSRDSGFSYEQYF.

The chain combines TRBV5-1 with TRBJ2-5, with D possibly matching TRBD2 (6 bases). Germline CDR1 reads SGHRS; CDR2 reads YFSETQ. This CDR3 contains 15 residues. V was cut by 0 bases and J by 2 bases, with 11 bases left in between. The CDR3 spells CASSLVGTGQETQYF. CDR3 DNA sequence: TGCGCCAGCAGCTTGGTGGGGACTGGACAAGAGACCCAGTACTTC. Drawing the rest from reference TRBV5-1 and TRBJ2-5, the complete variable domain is KAGVTQTPRYLIKTRGQQVTLSCSPISGHRSVSWYQQTPGQGLQFLFEYFSETQRNKGNFPGRFSGRQFSNSRSEMNVSTLELGDSALYLCASSLVGTGQETQYFGPGTRLLVL.

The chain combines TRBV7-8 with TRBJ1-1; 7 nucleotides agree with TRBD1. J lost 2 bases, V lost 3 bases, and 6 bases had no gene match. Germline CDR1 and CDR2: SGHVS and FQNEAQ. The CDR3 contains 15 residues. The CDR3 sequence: CASSFSGTVNTEAFF. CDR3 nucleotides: TGTGCCAGCAGCTTCTCTGGGACAGTTAACACTGAAGCTTTCTTT.

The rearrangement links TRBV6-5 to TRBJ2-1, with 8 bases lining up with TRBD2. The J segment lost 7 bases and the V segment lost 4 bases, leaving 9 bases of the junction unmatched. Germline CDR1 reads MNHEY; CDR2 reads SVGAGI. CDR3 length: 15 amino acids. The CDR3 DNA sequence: TGTGCCAGCAGTTCCGCGGGTAGCGGGGTTAATGAGCAGTTCTTC. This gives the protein CASSSAGSGVNEQFF.

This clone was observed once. CDR3 in DNA: TGTGCCTGGATCCCGAGAGCCAATGAGCAGTTCTTC. Protein product: CAWIPRANEQFF. The chain employs TRBV30 and TRBJ2-1, with D uncertain. Trimming pared 4 bases from V and 6 bases from J, leaving 10 bases between. The germline V gene encodes CDR1 GTSNPN and CDR2 SVGIG (reference sequence). This CDR3 region has 12 residues.

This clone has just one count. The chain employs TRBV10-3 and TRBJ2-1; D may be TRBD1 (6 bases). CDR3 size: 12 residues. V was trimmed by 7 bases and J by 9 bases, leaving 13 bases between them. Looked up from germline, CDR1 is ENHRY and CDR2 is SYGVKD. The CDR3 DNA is TGTGCCATCAATGCTCTCAGGGGTGAGCAGTTCTTC. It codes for CAINALRGEQFF.

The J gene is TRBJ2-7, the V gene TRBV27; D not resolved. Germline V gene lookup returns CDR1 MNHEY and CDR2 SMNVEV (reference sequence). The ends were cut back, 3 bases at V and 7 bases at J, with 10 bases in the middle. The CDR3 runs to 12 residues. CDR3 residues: CASSFPGGEQYF. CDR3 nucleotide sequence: TGTGCCAGCAGTTTCCCGGGTGGGGAGCAGTACTTC.

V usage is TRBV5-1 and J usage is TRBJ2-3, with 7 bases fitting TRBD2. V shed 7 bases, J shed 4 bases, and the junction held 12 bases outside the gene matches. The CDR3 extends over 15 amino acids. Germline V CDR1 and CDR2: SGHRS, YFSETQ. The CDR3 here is CASCGGTGAADTQYF. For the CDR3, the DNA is TGCGCCAGCTGCGGGGGAACAGGTGCCGCAGATACGCAGTATTTT.

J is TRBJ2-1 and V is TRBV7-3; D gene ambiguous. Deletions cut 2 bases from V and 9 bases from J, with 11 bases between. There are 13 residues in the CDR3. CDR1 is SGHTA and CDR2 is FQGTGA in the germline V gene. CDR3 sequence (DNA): TGTGCCAGCAGCTTAGCCGTATTCGGTGAGCAGTTCTTC. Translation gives CASSLAVFGEQFF.

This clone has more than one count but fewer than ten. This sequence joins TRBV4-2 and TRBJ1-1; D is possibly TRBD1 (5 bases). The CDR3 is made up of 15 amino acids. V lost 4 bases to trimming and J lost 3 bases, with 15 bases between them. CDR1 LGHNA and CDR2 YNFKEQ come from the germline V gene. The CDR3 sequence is CASSRGPTGDTEAFF. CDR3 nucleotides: TGTGCCAGCAGCCGCGGGCCGACGGGGGACACTGAAGCTTTCTTT.

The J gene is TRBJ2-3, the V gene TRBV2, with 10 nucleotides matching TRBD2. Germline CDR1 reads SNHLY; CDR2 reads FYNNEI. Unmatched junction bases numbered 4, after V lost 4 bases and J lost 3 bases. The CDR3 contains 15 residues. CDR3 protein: CASSAAGGPTDTQYF. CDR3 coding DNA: TGTGCCAGCAGTGCAGCGGGGGGGCCGACAGATACGCAGTATTTT.

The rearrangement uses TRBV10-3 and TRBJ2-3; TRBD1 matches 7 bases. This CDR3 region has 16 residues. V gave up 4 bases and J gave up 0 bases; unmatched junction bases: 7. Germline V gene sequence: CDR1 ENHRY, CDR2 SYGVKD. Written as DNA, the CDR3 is TGTGCCATCAGTGCGGGTGAGGGGGCTAGCACAGATACGCAGTATTTT. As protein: CAISAGEGASTDTQYF.

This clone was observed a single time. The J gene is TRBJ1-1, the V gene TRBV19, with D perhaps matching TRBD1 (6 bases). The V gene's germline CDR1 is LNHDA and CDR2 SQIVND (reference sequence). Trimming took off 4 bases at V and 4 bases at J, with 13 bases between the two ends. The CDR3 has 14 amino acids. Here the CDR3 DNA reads TGTGCCAGTAGTAACCGGACAGTACGCACTGAAGCTTTCTTT. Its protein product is CASSNRTVRTEAFF.

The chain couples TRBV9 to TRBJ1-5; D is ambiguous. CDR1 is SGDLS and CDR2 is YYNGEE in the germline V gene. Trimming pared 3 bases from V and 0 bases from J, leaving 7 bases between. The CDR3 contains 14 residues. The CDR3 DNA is TGTGCCAGCAGCGCCAGTTATAGCAATCAGCCCCAGCATTTT. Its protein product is CASSASYSNQPQHF.